This T cell receptor beta chain was profiled in a study of blood T cell repertoires in COVID-19. Assay: immunoSEQ multiplex PCR; the TCRdb copy retains only in-frame clones and omits some. The profile shows under 350,000 clones, around 89% of them singletons. The sequencing sample was made of peripheral blood. The source of this sequence is a man aged 35 to 55 with acute or convalescent COVID-19.

The CDR3 reads CASSRDRVRNNEQFF. For the CDR3, the DNA is TGTGCCAGTAGTAGGGACAGGGTTAGGAACAATGAGCAGTTCTTC. The V and J genes are TRBV19 and TRBJ2-1, with 9 bases that match TRBD1. CDR3 length equals 15 residues. V was clipped by 4 bases and J by 5 bases; unmatched bases: 6. CDR1 and CDR2 from the germline V gene are LNHDA and SQIVND (reference sequence).